The 12 T cell receptor beta chains given below trace back to one sample, sequenced in a study of T cell changes during pregnancy in multiple sclerosis (dated by TCRdb to between 2017 and 2020). Library preparation was by the immunoSEQ multiplex PCR assay. Here the immuneACCESS table is served through TCRdb, limited to in-frame sequences with V and J called. Missing clones are a known gap in these copies; in checked studies unresolved V genes cover under half, and the rest lacks a known reason. The sample table contains about 60,000 clones; only one count was recorded for 90% to 95% of them. Over 0.8% of the sample belongs to the ten largest clones. The sample consisted of peripheral blood, taken in the first trimester of pregnancy. The receptor set was obtained from a female donor with multiple sclerosis, enrolled in a pregnancy study.

This sequence joins TRBV4-3 and TRBJ2-7; 9 nucleotides agree with TRBD2. The germline V gene encodes CDR1 LGHNA and CDR2 YSLEER. The junction had 7 bases not matched to a gene; V was cut back by 3 bases and J by 1 base. The CDR3 sequence is 16 residues long. In nucleotides, the CDR3 is TGCGCCAGCAGCCATCTGAGGACTAGCGTTTCCTACGAGCAGTACTTC. The encoded protein is CASSHLRTSVSYEQYF.

The chain recombines TRBV6-5 with TRBJ1-2; 7 bases match TRBD1. CDR1 is MNHEY and CDR2 is SVGAGI in the germline V gene. The CDR3 runs to 13 residues. V trimming: 2 bases; J trimming: 7 bases; junction bases outside the gene matches: 4. CDR3 sequence (DNA): TGTGCCAGCAGTTACACGGACAGGTCTGGCTACACCTTC. Translation gives CASSYTDRSGYTF.

The chain combines TRBV18 with TRBJ1-1; D perhaps matches TRBD1 (6 bases). CDR1 and CDR2 from the germline V gene are KGHSH and LQKENI. The CDR3 has 16 amino acids. Between the trimmed V and J ends, which lost 3 bases and 4 bases, there was a span of 18 bases. The CDR3 loop is CASSPYTQGVGTEAFF. For the CDR3, the DNA is TGTGCCAGCTCACCCTATACACAGGGCGTCGGCACTGAAGCTTTCTTT.

The V and J genes are TRBV18 and TRBJ2-1, with TRBD1 matching 10 bases. The CDR3 has 15 residues. Germline trimming cut 0 bases from V and 7 bases from J; bases unmatched to any gene: 3. The germline gives CDR1 KGHSH, CDR2 LQKENI. CDR3 nucleotides: TGTGCCAGCTCACCACCGGGACAGGGGCCAAATGAGCAGTTCTTC. Residues: CASSPPGQGPNEQFF.

CDR3 bases: TGTGCCAGCTCACCGGTGGGCTTCGGCACCGGGGAGCTGTTTTTT. Translation gives CASSPVGFGTGELFF. This rearrangement joins TRBV18 to TRBJ2-2; D not resolved. Germline lookup yields CDR1 KGHSH and CDR2 LQKENI. The CDR3 extends over 15 amino acids. Between the trimmed V and J ends, which lost 3 bases and 4 bases, there was a span of 12 bases.

V is TRBV25-1 and J is TRBJ1-1; D remains ambiguous. This CDR3 comprises 11 residues. The V end was cut by 6 bases, the J end by 5 bases, with 7 bases between. Looked up from germline, CDR1 is MGHDK and CDR2 is SYGVNS. In nucleotides, the CDR3 is TGTGCCAGCAGCCCCCTTACTGAAGCTTTCTTT. Translated: CASSPLTEAFF.

V gene TRBV7-3 combines with J gene TRBJ2-2; a weak D match, TRBD1 (7 bases). Germline lookup yields CDR1 SGHTA and CDR2 FQGTGA. Trimming left V 0 bases short and J 4 bases short, with 9 bases between. This CDR3 has 15 amino acids. In DNA form, the CDR3 reads TGTGCCAGCAGCTTAACGCGGGACAGCACCGGGGAGCTGTTTTTT. This gives the protein CASSLTRDSTGELFF.

This clone was seen only once. The chain couples TRBV4-2 to TRBJ2-2; the D is unclear. The V gene's germline CDR1 is LGHNA and CDR2 YNFKEQ. With 1 base removed from V and 5 bases from J, the gap between germline ends came to 11 bases. The CDR3 contains 15 residues. The CDR3 DNA reads as TGTGCCAGCAGCCAAGGTCCCCCGGGTACCGGGGAGCTGTTTTTT. Translated, it gives CASSQGPPGTGELFF.

V and J are TRBV7-6 and TRBJ2-3; 8 bases align to TRBD2. Germline-derived CDR1 and CDR2 are SGHVS and FNYEAQ. After removal of 3 bases from V and 2 bases from J, the junction contained 4 bases not matched to a gene. The length of the CDR3 is 15 residues. The CDR3, as DNA: TGTGCCAGCAGCTTCTTGCGGGGGGACACAGATACGCAGTATTTT. It yields the protein CASSFLRGDTDTQYF.

The chain has TRBV7-9 and TRBJ1-6; D might be TRBD1 (5 bases). The CDR3 covers 16 residues. The germline gives CDR1 SEHNR, CDR2 FQNEAQ (reference sequence). Trimming cost V 4 bases and J 6 bases, with 16 bases left between them. The DNA for the CDR3 is TGTGCCAGCAGCTCTCCAGGGAATCTTGGTAATTCACCCCTCCACTTT. Its translation: CASSSPGNLGNSPLHF.

The chain uses TRBV7-9 and TRBJ2-1; D gene unclear. Trimming left V 3 bases short and J 9 bases short, with 9 bases between. In germline, CDR1 is SEHNR, CDR2 FQNEAQ (reference sequence). The CDR3 has 12 residues. The CDR3 DNA sequence: TGTGCCAGCAGCTTTGAGGCCTCTGAGCAGTTCTTC. Its translation: CASSFEASEQFF.

This rearrangement joins TRBV19 to TRBJ2-1, with 8 nucleotides matching TRBD2. CDR3 length: 15 amino acids. The germline V gene has CDR1 LNHDA and CDR2 SQIVND (reference sequence). Unmatched junction bases numbered 9, after V lost 7 bases and J lost 4 bases. CDR3: CASTAGGGRYNEQFF. The CDR3 nucleotides are TGTGCCAGTACCGCCGGGGGGGGCCGGTACAATGAGCAGTTCTTC.